This T cell receptor (beta chain) was identified in a study of beta chain features in type 1 diabetes. Sorting gave populations that all exceeded 95% purity. Germline V gives CDR1 SGDLS, CDR2 YYNGEE. The CDR3 extends over 16 amino acids. Trimming left V 4 bases short and J 2 bases short, with 15 bases between. This clone was detected only a few times. The antigen is not known. Expressed TCRB transcripts were sequenced because the entire RNA isolate underwent reverse transcription. Clones were read by immunoSEQ multiplex PCR, and TCRdb kept only the in-frame ones, dropping some. The table includes about 230,000 clones, more than 9% detected once. Study-level results: All four CD4+ subsets of Type 1 diabetes patients contained TCRB CDR3s that were moderately but significantly shorter.

Sequencing was carried out using naive CD4+ T cells from blood. The clonotype comes from a woman in her late teens or twenties in good health. This chain joins TRBV9 and TRBJ2-2; D perhaps matches TRBD1 (5 bases). The CDR3 region is CASSPFQGPNTGELFF. The CDR3 nucleotides are TGTGCCAGCAGCCCCTTCCAGGGCCCCAACACCGGGGAGCTGTTTTTT.